This T cell receptor beta chain was identified during a study of response to subunit inactivated influenza vaccine. TCRdb re-analysed the RT-PCR reads in MiXCR, keeping a single row per CDR3 protein. The sample shows approximately 500,000 distinct CDR3 sequences, 20% to 25% of them seen only once. This clonotype was recorded a few times. Germline loops: CDR1 SGHTA, CDR2 FQGNSA. The trim removed 5 bases at V and 0 bases at J, leaving 6 bases unmatched. This CDR3 contains 16 residues. These data also formed part of another study, on T cells expressing NK-cell markers. This second study notes: Making the TCR beta cDNA relied on 5'RACE template switching with UMIs. Sorted CD3+CD56+NKG2C+, CD3+CD56+NKG2C- and CD3+CD56-NKG2C+ T cells provided the TCR beta repertoires. The study found dominant NKG2C+ clonotypes at roughly 1.0-7.5% of CD8+ T cells in six donors. A few donors' CD3+CD56-NKG2C+ cells were dominated by the same clonotypes.

The receptor was isolated from a man between 45 and 60 years old who received an inactivated influenza vaccine. The sequences come from CD4+ T cells sorted from PBMCs, collected 11 to 12 days after vaccination. The V and J genes are TRBV7-2 and TRBJ2-2, with TRBD1 matching 7 bases. The CDR3 bases are TGTGCCAGCAGCCGGACAGGACCCGCGAACACCGGGGAGCTGTTTTTT. Residues: CASSRTGPANTGELFF.